Included here is one TCR beta chain sequence, with context. The antigen it binds to is not known. No base qualities exist here, and no much larger clone lies one base off it. Library construction relied on the immunoSEQ multiplex PCR assay. Qiagen DNeasy or QIAamp micro DNA kits were used to isolate DNA, and the Adaptive Biotechnology human TCRB sequencing kit was used to sequence TCRB. An Illumina MiSeq was used to sequence the TCRB libraries. On the study's bioinformatics: The kit provider's software was used to analyze TCRB sequence data, and Fisher's exact test was used to test clonotype templates for tumor enrichment. Here the immuneACCESS table is served through TCRdb, limited to in-frame sequences with V and J called. Missing clones are a known gap in these copies; in checked studies unresolved V genes cover under half, and the rest lacks a known reason. V and J calls and clone size follow that table, whereas D and trimming were derived from the DNA. Recorded for this sample are over 1,500 clones; over 65% of them occurred a single time. The ten largest clones take up approximately 6% of the sample.

This sample is drawn from a study of CD4 T cells in lung cancer (dated 2019 in TCRdb). General notes on the study: The study screened blood T cells of NSCLC patients for responses to candidate mutation-encoded neoepitopes and isolated neoantigen-specific CD4+ T-cell clones and TCRs. Lung adenocarcinoma or squamous cell carcinoma was present in the resected patients, who were aged 60 to 69 at blood donation and were mostly former smokers. Before blood donation, patients had received treatments including platinum chemotherapy, and some received nivolumab or pembrolizumab. The frequency of neoantigen-specific clonotypes in tumor resections, non-adjacent lung and cultured T-cell products was followed using TCRB deep sequencing. Results and caveats for the whole study, not just this receptor: Nonspecific IFNgamma producers of unknown purity were included among IFNgamma-sorted cells, so expanded lines were found to range from monoclonal to oligoclonal. Some blood-derived responses might be explained by in vitro priming of naive T cells or cross-reactivity rather than by memory responses to the cancer.

PBMCs were stimulated for more than ten days with mutant 27-mer peptides together with IL21, IL7, IL15 and IL2, and were then restimulated with autologous B cells pulsed with peptide. Live IFNgamma-secreting T cells were sorted by cytokine capture on a FACS Aria2 after restimulation with peptide-pulsed B cells. Sorted cells were expanded for roughly 14 to 23 days at limiting dilution, with roughly 3 or 9 cells per well, using irradiated allogeneic PBMCs, phytohemagglutinin and IL2. Peripheral blood samples or leukapheresis products were collected from the patients. Antigen specificity of expanded lines was screened by IFNgamma ELISA against autologous B cells pulsed with mutant peptides. The receptor was derived from a woman between 55 and 75 years old with non-small cell lung cancer. Some clones in this sample may be carry-over from other donors' samples. The sample comprised a CD4+ T cell line or clone grown in culture.

DNA sequence: TGTGCTAGTGGTTCTCTGACCTCGGGATATCAAAACTCTGGGGCCAACGTCCTGACTTTC. Its protein product is CASGSLTSGYQNSGANVLTF. This sequence uses TRBV12-5 and TRBJ2-6; a tentative D call is TRBD2 (5 bases match). The V and J ends are trimmed by 4 bases and 0 bases, leaving 22 bases between them. From its cysteine to its phenylalanine, the CDR3 spans 20 amino acids. Only the CDR3 DNA is retained, 60 bases long and in frame from the first base. The germline V gene provides CDR1 LGHNT and CDR2 FRNRAP.